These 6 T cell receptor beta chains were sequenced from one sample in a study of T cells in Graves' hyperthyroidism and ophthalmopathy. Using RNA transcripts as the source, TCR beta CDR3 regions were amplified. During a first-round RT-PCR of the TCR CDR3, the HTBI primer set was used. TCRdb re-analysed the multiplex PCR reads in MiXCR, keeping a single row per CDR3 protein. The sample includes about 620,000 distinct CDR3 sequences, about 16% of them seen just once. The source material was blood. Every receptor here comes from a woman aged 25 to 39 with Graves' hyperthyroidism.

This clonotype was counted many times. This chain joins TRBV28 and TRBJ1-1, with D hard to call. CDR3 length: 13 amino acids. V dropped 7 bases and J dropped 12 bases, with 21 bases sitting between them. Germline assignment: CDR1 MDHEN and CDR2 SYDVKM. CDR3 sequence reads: CASIRGPVGMTFF. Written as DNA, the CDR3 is TGTGCCAGCATTAGAGGGCCGGTGGGTATGACTTTCTTT.

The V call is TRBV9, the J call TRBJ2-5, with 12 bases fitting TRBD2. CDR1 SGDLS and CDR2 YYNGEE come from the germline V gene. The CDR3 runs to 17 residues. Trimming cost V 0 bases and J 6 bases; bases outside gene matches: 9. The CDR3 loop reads CASSVATTSGGPQTQYF. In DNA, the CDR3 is TGTGCCAGCAGCGTAGCTACGACTAGCGGGGGACCTCAGACCCAGTACTTC.

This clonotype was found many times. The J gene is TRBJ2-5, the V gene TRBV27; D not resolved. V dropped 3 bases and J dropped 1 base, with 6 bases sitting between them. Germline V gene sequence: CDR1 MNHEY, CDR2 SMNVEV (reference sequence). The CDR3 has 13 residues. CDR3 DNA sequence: TGTGCCAGCAGTTTTTTAGGCCAAGAGACCCAGTACTTC. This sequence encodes CASSFLGQETQYF.

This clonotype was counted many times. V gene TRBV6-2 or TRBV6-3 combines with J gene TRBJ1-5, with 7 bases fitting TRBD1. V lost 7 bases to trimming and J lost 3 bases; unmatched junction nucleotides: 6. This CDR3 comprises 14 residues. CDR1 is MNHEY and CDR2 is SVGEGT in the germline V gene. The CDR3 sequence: CASKGTEFNQPQHF. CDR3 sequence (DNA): TGTGCCAGCAAGGGGACAGAGTTCAATCAGCCCCAGCATTTT.

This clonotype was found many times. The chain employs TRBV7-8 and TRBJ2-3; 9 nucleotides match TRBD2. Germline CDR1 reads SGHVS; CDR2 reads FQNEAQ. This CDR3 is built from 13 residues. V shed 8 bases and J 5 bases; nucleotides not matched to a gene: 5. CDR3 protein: CASGTSLGDTQYF. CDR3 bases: TGTGCCAGCGGGACTAGCTTGGGAGATACGCAGTATTTT. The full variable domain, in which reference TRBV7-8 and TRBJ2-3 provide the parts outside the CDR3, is GAGVSQSPRYKVAKRGQDVALRCDPISGHVSLFWYQQALGQGPEFLTYFQNEAQLDKSGLPSDRFFAERPEGSVSTLKIQRTQQEDSAVYLCASGTSLGDTQYFGPGTRLTVL.

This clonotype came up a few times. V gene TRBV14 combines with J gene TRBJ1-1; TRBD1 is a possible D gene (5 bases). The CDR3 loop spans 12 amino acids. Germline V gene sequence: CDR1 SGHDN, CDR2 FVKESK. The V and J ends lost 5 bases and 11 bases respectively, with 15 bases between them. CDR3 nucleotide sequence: TGTGCCAGCAGCTCTGGGCCGGCAGGGGCTTTCTTT. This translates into CASSSGPAGAFF.